This T cell receptor beta chain was found in a study of blood T cell repertoires in COVID-19. Study as a whole: Italy, Spain and the United States were the sources of the convalescent and acute COVID-19 samples. PBMCs, B-cell-depleted T cells, or T cells were the source of the cDNA or gDNA that made up the material.

Followed longitudinally, the Seattle patients had been enrolled during active infection. Some clones are missing from TCRdb's copy, which holds only in-frame ones; the method was immunoSEQ multiplex PCR. The sample yields hundreds of thousands of clones, around 89% seen once. Germline V gives CDR1 LGHNA, CDR2 YSLEER. The germline V and J ends were trimmed by 4 bases and 1 base, with 10 bases remaining between them. The CDR3 totals 14 residues. This clone has only a few counts. Sequences were obtained from peripheral blood. The TCR sequence derives from a woman aged 25 to 39 with COVID-19, enrolled during active disease. The chain uses TRBV4-3 and TRBJ1-2; tentative D call: TRBD1 (5 bases). In nucleotides, the CDR3 is TGCGCCAGCAGCCCCAACCAGGGTAACTATGGCTACACCTTC. It yields the protein CASSPNQGNYGYTF.